The source of this TCR beta chain is a study of cytomegalovirus exposure and HLA in healthy donors. CDR1 MNHNY and CDR2 SVGAGI come from the germline V gene (reference sequence). The CDR3 covers 12 residues. The V end was cut by 1 base, the J end by 8 bases, with 6 bases between. In the PCR, 60 Vbeta and 13 Jbeta primers were used. TCRdb's copy holds only in-frame clones and misses some; the assay was immunoSEQ multiplex PCR. Among 110,000 or so clones listed, around 76% were seen once. What was sequenced was PBMCs. The rearrangement uses TRBV6-6 and TRBJ2-1; D unclear. This TCR was recovered from a man in his forties or fifties in good health and CMV-seropositive. DNA of the CDR3: TGTGCCAGCAGTTACTTGGGCGATGAGCAGTTCTTC. It codes for CASSYLGDEQFF.